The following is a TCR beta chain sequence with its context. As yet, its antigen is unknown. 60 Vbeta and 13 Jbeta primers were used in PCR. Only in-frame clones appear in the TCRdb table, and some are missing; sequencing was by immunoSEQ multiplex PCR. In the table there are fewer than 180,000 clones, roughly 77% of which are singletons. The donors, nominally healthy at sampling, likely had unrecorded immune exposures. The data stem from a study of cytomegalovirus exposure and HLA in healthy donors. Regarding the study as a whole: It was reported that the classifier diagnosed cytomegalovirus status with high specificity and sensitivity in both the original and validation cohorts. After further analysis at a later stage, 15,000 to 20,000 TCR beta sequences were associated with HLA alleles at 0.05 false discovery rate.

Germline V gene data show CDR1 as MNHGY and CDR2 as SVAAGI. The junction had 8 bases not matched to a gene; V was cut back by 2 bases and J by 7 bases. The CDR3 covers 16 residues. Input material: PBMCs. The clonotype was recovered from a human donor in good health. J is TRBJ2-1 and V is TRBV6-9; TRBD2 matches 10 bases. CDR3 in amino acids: CASSYPLAGSWNEQFF. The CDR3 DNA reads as TGTGCCAGCAGTTATCCACTAGCGGGATCCTGGAATGAGCAGTTCTTC.